Below are 20 T cell receptor beta chains sequenced from a single sample in a study of identical twins. TCRdb reprocessed the 5' RACE reads via MiXCR and lists one record per CDR3 protein. The data show approximately 630,000 distinct CDR3 sequences, 7.1% seen once. In addition, the sample was reused for a study of yellow fever vaccine responses in identical twins.

The specimen sequenced was PBMCs. The source is a woman younger than 35 in good health.

This clonotype was detected ten times or more. The chain combines TRBV5-1 with TRBJ2-7; D uncertain. V lost 5 bases, J lost 6 bases, and 18 bases lay in between. Germline assignment: CDR1 SGHRS and CDR2 YFSETQ. This CDR3 comprises 14 residues. The CDR3: CASSSTPETVEQYF. The CDR3 region has the DNA TGCGCCAGCAGTTCAACTCCAGAGACGGTCGAGCAGTACTTC.

This clonotype was picked up many times. The V gene is TRBV3-1, the J gene TRBJ2-6; 7 positions agree with TRBD1. With 3 bases clipped from V and 1 base from J, the junction kept 9 bases outside the gene matches. Germline assignment: CDR1 LGHDT and CDR2 YNNKEL (reference sequence). This CDR3 is built from 18 residues. Here the CDR3 reads CASSQTGSTLSGANVLTF. The CDR3, as DNA: TGTGCCAGCAGCCAGACAGGGAGCACCCTTTCTGGGGCCAACGTCCTGACTTTC.

V gene TRBV5-1 combines with J gene TRBJ2-3, with D perhaps TRBD1 or TRBD2 (5 bases each). Germline lookup yields CDR1 SGHRS and CDR2 YFSETQ. This CDR3 comprises 16 residues. V was cut by 4 bases and J by 2 bases, with 17 bases left in between. CDR3 DNA sequence: TGCGCCAGCAGCCTGGGCATGGGGACCCTCACAGATACGCAGTATTTT. Translation gives CASSLGMGTLTDTQYF.

Many counts were recorded for this clonotype. CDR3 coding DNA: TGTGCCAGCAGCGAAACCAGGGTTCCTGGGACTGAAGCTTTCTTT. Protein: CASSETRVPGTEAFF. The chain links TRBV14 to TRBJ1-1, with D perhaps TRBD1 (5 bases). The CDR3 is made up of 15 amino acids. Trimming shortened V by 5 bases and J by 5 bases, and 18 bases separated the two germline ends. The germline gives CDR1 SGHDN, CDR2 FVKESK. The full variable domain, its missing parts supplied by reference TRBV14 and TRBJ1-1, is EAGVTQFPSHSVIEKGQTVTLRCDPISGHDNLYWYRRVMGKEIKFLLHFVKESKQDESGMPNNRFLAERTGGTYSTLKVQPAELEDSGVYFCASSETRVPGTEAFFGQGTRLTVV.

This clonotype was seen only a few times. A much more abundant neighbour one base away suggests this may be a read error. This sequence joins TRBV6-5 and TRBJ2-6; D gene ambiguous. V gave up 5 bases and J gave up 1 base, with 9 bases separating them. Germline V CDR1 and CDR2: MNHEY, SVGAGI. CDR3 size: 15 residues. CDR3 DNA sequence: TGTGCCAGCAGTAACGGGCAGTCTGGGGCCAACGTCCTGACTTTC. Its protein product is CASSNGQSGANVLTF.

The chain recombines TRBV29-1 with TRBJ2-2; D is unclear. This CDR3 contains 11 residues. CDR1 SQVTM and CDR2 ANQGSEA come from the germline V gene. V lost 4 bases and J 2 bases, leaving 2 bases between the germline ends. CDR3 loop: CSVVNTGELFF. The CDR3 DNA is TGCAGCGTTGTAAACACCGGGGAGCTGTTTTTT.

V and J are TRBV2 and TRBJ2-1, with D perhaps matching TRBD2 (6 bases). Germline values: CDR1 SNHLY, CDR2 FYNNEI. This CDR3 is 15 amino acids long. V was cut by 4 bases and J by 7 bases, with 17 bases left in between. CDR3 residues: CASSVKAGTSNEQFF. The CDR3 DNA sequence: TGTGCCAGCAGTGTGAAAGCGGGTACGAGTAATGAGCAGTTCTTC.

The table lists this clonotype with many counts. The chain has TRBV20-1 and TRBJ2-2; tentatively, D is TRBD1 (5 bases). The germline gives CDR1 DFQATT, CDR2 SNEGSKA (reference sequence). This CDR3 is built from 15 residues. V lost 3 bases and J lost 2, with 13 bases in between. The DNA for the CDR3 is TGCAGTGCTAGTCGCCAGGGCTTTAACACCGGGGAGCTGTTTTTT. Residues: CSASRQGFNTGELFF.

V is TRBV15 and J is TRBJ2-7; D possibly corresponds to TRBD2 (6 bases). The ends were cut back, 0 bases at V and 3 bases at J, with 12 bases in the middle. The CDR3 runs 15 residues. Germline loops: CDR1 LNHNV, CDR2 YYDKDF (reference sequence). For the CDR3, the DNA is TGTGCCACCAGCAGAGATAGGACTACGAACTACGAGCAGTACTTC. Translated, it gives CATSRDRTTNYEQYF.

This sequence joins TRBV12-3 or TRBV12-4 and TRBJ1-5; 7 bases agree with TRBD1. The CDR3 is 13 amino acids. The V segment lost 6 bases and the J segment 5 bases; nucleotides outside the gene matches: 4. This chain's CDR3 is CASSAGGHQPQHF. CDR3 in DNA: TGTGCCAGCAGCGCAGGGGGTCATCAGCCCCAGCATTTT.

The chain recombines TRBV7-9 with TRBJ2-7; tentatively, D is TRBD2 (5 bases). This CDR3 is built from 14 residues. Germline V gene sequence: CDR1 SEHNR, CDR2 FQNEAQ (reference sequence). V lost 8 bases and J 2 bases, leaving 16 bases between the germline ends. The CDR3 sequence is CASRGSGETYEQYV. The CDR3 DNA is TGTGCCAGCCGAGGCAGCGGTGAAACCTACGAGCAGTACGTC.

This clonotype was seen more than once but under ten times. The chain joins TRBV12-3 or TRBV12-4 to TRBJ2-1, with D possibly being TRBD2 (5 bases). Deletions cut 10 bases from V and 3 bases from J, with 10 bases between. The CDR3 spans 12 residues. The CDR3 is CATMGSYNEQFF. In DNA form, the CDR3 reads TGTGCCACCATGGGGAGCTACAATGAGCAGTTCTTC.

The chain carries TRBV14 and TRBJ1-5; TRBD1 is a possible D gene (5 bases). The CDR3 is 14 residues long. Trimming cost V 4 bases and J 3 bases, with 10 bases left between them. Germline V gene data show CDR1 as SGHDN and CDR2 as FVKESK. In nucleotides, the CDR3 is TGTGCCAGCAGCCGCTCGGGGGTCAATCAGCCCCAGCATTTT. Its translation is CASSRSGVNQPQHF.

In its sample, this clonotype was seen many times. The chain links TRBV10-3 to TRBJ2-2; D may be TRBD2 (5 bases). CDR1 is ENHRY and CDR2 is SYGVKD in the germline V gene. The CDR3 runs 16 residues. Trimming cost V 5 bases and J 3 bases, with 16 bases left between them. CDR3 protein: CAISMPRGPDTGELFF. The CDR3 nucleotides are TGTGCCATCAGTATGCCCCGGGGTCCGGACACCGGGGAGCTGTTTTTT.

Only a few counts were recorded for this clonotype. The V call is TRBV7-6, the J call TRBJ2-6; the match to TRBD1 covers 9 bases. There are 19 residues in the CDR3. The V gene end was trimmed by 5 bases and the J gene end by 1 base; junction bases not matched to a gene: 12. Looked up from germline, CDR1 is SGHVS and CDR2 is FNYEAQ. The CDR3 DNA sequence: TGTGCCAGCAGCAAAATAACCGGGACAGGGATTTCTGGGGCCAACGTCCTGACTTTC. Protein: CASSKITGTGISGANVLTF.

This clonotype showed up many times. V usage is TRBV12-3 or TRBV12-4 and J usage is TRBJ1-1, with D uncertain. V was shortened by 8 bases and J by 1 base, with 14 bases between the two germline ends. This CDR3 spans 14 amino acids. CDR3 residues: CASSLNLPNTEAFF. The CDR3 bases are TGTGCCAGCTCCCTAAACCTTCCGAACACTGAAGCTTTCTTT.

The table lists this clonotype with many counts. The V and J genes are TRBV7-9 and TRBJ2-4, with D perhaps matching TRBD1 (6 bases). V lost 5 bases and J 7 bases, leaving 18 bases between the germline ends. The CDR3 is 15 residues long. Looked up from germline, CDR1 is SEHNR and CDR2 is FQNEAQ (reference sequence). CDR3 sequence: CASSAVDRRGNIQYF. CDR3 in DNA: TGTGCCAGCAGCGCCGTCGACAGGAGAGGGAACATTCAGTACTTC. The full variable domain, in which reference TRBV7-9 and TRBJ2-4 provide the parts outside the CDR3, is DTGVSQNPRHKITKRGQNVTFRCDPISEHNRLYWYRQTLGQGPEFLTYFQNEAQLEKSRLLSDRFSAERPKGSFSTLEIQRTEQGDSAMYLCASSAVDRRGNIQYFGAGTRLSVL.

J is TRBJ2-3 and V is TRBV3-1; D is unresolved. Germline V gives CDR1 LGHDT, CDR2 YNNKEL (reference sequence). V gave up 5 bases and J gave up 0 bases, with 9 bases separating them. The CDR3 runs 14 residues. As DNA, the CDR3 is TGTGCCAGCAGCGCCCGACTGAGCACAGATACGCAGTATTTT. Amino acid sequence: CASSARLSTDTQYF.

This sequence joins TRBV7-9 and TRBJ2-1, with TRBD2 matching over 10 bases. CDR3 length: 16 amino acids. Per the germline V gene, CDR1 is SEHNR and CDR2 is FQNEAQ (reference sequence). The ends lost 1 base at V and 2 bases at J; junction bases unmatched: 2. This CDR3 is CASSLGLAGAYNEQFF. In DNA form, the CDR3 reads TGTGCCAGCAGCTTAGGGCTAGCGGGGGCCTACAATGAGCAGTTCTTC.

Many counts were recorded for this clonotype. The CDR3 reads CASSEPGQGQDEAFF. CDR3 nucleotide sequence: TGTGCCAGCAGTGAACCGGGACAGGGACAGGATGAAGCTTTCTTT. The genes are TRBV2 and TRBJ1-1; 9 bases map to TRBD1. CDR3 length: 15 residues. V lost 2 bases and J lost 7; bases outside the gene matches: 8. Germline values: CDR1 SNHLY, CDR2 FYNNEI. The complete variable domain, with remaining parts taken from reference TRBV2 and TRBJ1-1, reads EPEVTQTPSHQVTQMGQEVILRCVPISNHLYFYWYRQILGQKVEFLVSFYNNEISEKSEIFDDQFSVERPDGSNFTLKIRSTKLEDSAMYFCASSEPGQGQDEAFFGQGTRLTVV.